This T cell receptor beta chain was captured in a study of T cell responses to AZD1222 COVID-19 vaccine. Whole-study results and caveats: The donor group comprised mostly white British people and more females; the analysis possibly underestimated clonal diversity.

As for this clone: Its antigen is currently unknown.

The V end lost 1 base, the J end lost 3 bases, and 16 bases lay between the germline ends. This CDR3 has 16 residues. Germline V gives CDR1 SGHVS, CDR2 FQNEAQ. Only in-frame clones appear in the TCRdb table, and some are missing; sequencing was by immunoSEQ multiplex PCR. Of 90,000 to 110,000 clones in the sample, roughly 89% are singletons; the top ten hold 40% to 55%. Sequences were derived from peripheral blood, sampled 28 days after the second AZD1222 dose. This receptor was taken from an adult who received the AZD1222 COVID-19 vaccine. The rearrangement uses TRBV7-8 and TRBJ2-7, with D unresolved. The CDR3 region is CASSLGSRPPNYEQYF. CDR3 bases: TGTGCCAGCAGCTTAGGTTCTAGGCCGCCGAACTACGAGCAGTACTTC.